Listed below are T cell receptor beta chains from one sample, sequenced in a study of shared clonotypes between healthy human individuals. Sequenced by immunoSEQ multiplex PCR; TCRdb stores in-frame clones only, minus some. The profile shows 2 million to 2.5 million clones, 93% of them singletons. Sequencing was done on a sample of naive CD4+ T cells from PBMCs. The source is a young man in good health. Some clones in this sample may be carry-over from other donors' samples. CDR3s include the opening cysteine and the closing phenylalanine or tryptophan. A D gene is named only where the DNA matches it firmly. Only some rows state a clone size, as once, few, many or a class for expanded clones.

abundance | j_gene | v_gene | d_gene | len | CDR3aa | CDR3nt
- | TRBJ2-1 | TRBV11-2 | - | 14 | CASSLEGGYNEQFF | TGTGCCAGCAGCTTAGAGGGAGGATACAATGAGCAGTTCTTC
few | TRBJ1-4 | TRBV28 | - | 13 | CASSLAGTLLLFF | TGTGCCAGCAGTTTAGCAGGAACGCTGCTTCTGTTTTTT
- | TRBJ2-5 | TRBV7-2 | - | 14 | CASSIRQVVGTQYF | TGTGCCAGCAGCATCCGACAGGTGGTGGGGACCCAGTACTTC
once | TRBJ1-3 | TRBV27 | - | 13 | CASRPRSGNTIYF | TGTGCCAGCAGACCCCGTTCTGGAAACACCATATATTTT
- | TRBJ2-7 | TRBV28 | TRBD1 | 16 | CASSSSRDRVRHEQYF | TGTGCCAGCAGCAGTTCCCGGGACAGGGTAAGGCACGAGCAGTACTTC
- | TRBJ2-3 | TRBV29-1 | - | 13 | CSVARPLTDTQYF | TGCAGCGTTGCCAGGCCCCTCACAGATACGCAGTATTTT
- | TRBJ2-3 | TRBV5-4 | TRBD2 | 15 | CASTRVAGGTDTQYF | TGTGCCAGCACCCGGGTGGCGGGGGGCACAGATACGCAGTATTTT
- | TRBJ2-7 | TRBV7-9 | TRBD1 | 17 | CASSPIPTGVSSYEQYF | TGTGCCAGCAGCCCAATCCCAACAGGGGTAAGCTCCTACGAGCAGTACTTC
once | TRBJ2-5 | TRBV5-1 | TRBD2 | 17 | CASSLGPRLAGVETQYF | TGCGCCAGCAGCTTGGGACCTCGACTAGCGGGAGTTGAGACCCAGTACTTC
- | TRBJ2-5 | TRBV2 | TRBD1 | 14 | CASSGDRARVEQYF | TGTGCCAGCAGTGGGGACAGGGCGCGGGTAGAGCAGTACTTC
- | TRBJ2-5 | TRBV11-1 | - | 13 | CASSSGPRETQYF | TGTGCCAGCAGCTCGGGCCCGAGGGAGACCCAGTACTTC